The next 21 T cell receptor beta chains were all read from a single sample in a study of T cell changes during pregnancy in multiple sclerosis. The assay was immunoSEQ multiplex PCR, and TCRdb's table has in-frame clones only and misses some. The sample lists roughly 38,000 clones, approximately 88% seen once, with approximately 1.2% in the top ten. The sequencing used CD4+ T cells from peripheral blood mononuclear cells, collected before pregnancy. These receptors all stem from a female donor with multiple sclerosis, enrolled in a pregnancy study.

The rearrangement links TRBV21-1 to TRBJ2-7; the table's D call, TRBD1, has no DNA check behind it. TRBV21-1 is tagged as a pseudogene. The CDR3 extends over 16 amino acids. This chain's CDR3 is CASSKDRQAIDYEQYF. In DNA form, the CDR3 reads TGTGCCAGCAGCAAAGATCGGCAGGCTATCGACTACGAGCAGTACTTC.

The J gene is TRBJ2-1, the V gene TRBV27; 8 nucleotides line up with TRBD2. Germline V gene lookup returns CDR1 MNHEY and CDR2 SMNVEV (reference sequence). V shed 3 bases and J 4 bases; nucleotides not matched to a gene: 5. The CDR3 is made up of 15 amino acids. The CDR3 DNA is TGTGCCAGCAGTTTTTCTAGCGGGCCGTACAATGAGCAGTTCTTC. This encodes CASSFSSGPYNEQFF.

The table lists this clone with a few counts. The rearrangement joins TRBV19 to TRBJ1-1; D might be TRBD1 (5 bases). The CDR3 contains 15 residues. V shed 3 bases and J shed 4 bases, with 15 bases lying between them. CDR1 is LNHDA and CDR2 is SQIVND in the germline V gene (reference sequence). CDR3 protein: CASSMGGIMSTEAFF. The CDR3 coding sequence is TGTGCCAGTAGTATGGGGGGAATTATGAGCACTGAAGCTTTCTTT.

The J gene is TRBJ2-7, the V gene TRBV6-8, with D perhaps TRBD1 (6 bases). CDR3 length equals 16 residues. Deletions cut 2 bases from V and 6 bases from J, with 20 bases between. Looked up from germline, CDR1 is MNHGY and CDR2 is SAAAGT. CDR3 sequence reads: CASSYVTGFTWGEQYF. The CDR3, as DNA: TGTGCCAGCAGTTACGTAACAGGGTTTACCTGGGGCGAGCAGTACTTC.

The count of this clone is one. The chain uses TRBV5-4 and TRBJ2-2; 8 bases align to TRBD1. The CDR3 is 14 amino acids. The germline CDR1 and CDR2 sequences are SGHNT and YYREEE (reference sequence). J gave up 6 bases and V 4 bases, and 5 bases lay outside the gene matches. CDR3 amino acids: CASSQGAGPGELFF. CDR3 DNA sequence: TGTGCCAGCAGCCAGGGGGCAGGGCCCGGGGAGCTGTTTTTT.

The chain is built from TRBV18 and TRBJ1-5; possible D gene TRBD1, 5 bases. The germline V and J ends were trimmed by 3 bases and 7 bases, with 16 bases remaining between them. The CDR3 runs 15 residues. Germline V gene sequence: CDR1 KGHSH, CDR2 LQKENI. The CDR3 DNA reads as TGTGCCAGCTCACCGAACCGGGGGGACGAACAGCCCCAGCATTTT. Its protein is CASSPNRGDEQPQHF.

The V gene is TRBV11-1, the J gene TRBJ1-1; tentative D call: TRBD1 (5 bases). Trimming cost V 2 bases and J 0 bases, with 10 bases left between them. This CDR3 spans 15 amino acids. The germline gives CDR1 SGHAT, CDR2 FQDESV (reference sequence). DNA for the CDR3: TGTGCCAGCAGCTTAACCCAGGGCCTGAACACTGAAGCTTTCTTT. This encodes CASSLTQGLNTEAFF.

The V gene is TRBV6-1, the J gene TRBJ2-2, with 11 bases fitting TRBD2. The CDR3 totals 16 residues. Trimming took 3 bases from V and 7 from J; bases not matched to a gene: 7. Germline CDR1 MNHNS, CDR2 SASEGT. Here the CDR3 reads CASSDELAGVGGELFF. The CDR3 region has the DNA TGTGCCAGCAGTGATGAACTAGCGGGAGTGGGCGGGGAGCTGTTTTTT.

The chain uses TRBV5-1 and TRBJ2-1, with TRBD2 matching over 12 bases. This CDR3 region has 16 residues. Trimming removed 0 bases from V and 10 bases from J; junction bases left unmatched: 8. Per germline, CDR1 SGHRS and CDR2 YFSETQ. DNA for the CDR3: TGCGCCAGCAGCTTGGTTCTAGCGGGAGGGCCGGGGGAGCAGTTCTTC. Translating gives CASSLVLAGGPGEQFF.

This sequence joins TRBV5-1 and TRBJ1-4; perhaps TRBD1 as D (6 bases). V was shortened by 4 bases and J by 3 bases, with 13 bases between the two germline ends. CDR1 is SGHRS and CDR2 is YFSETQ in the germline V gene. The CDR3 consists of 15 residues. The CDR3, as DNA: TGCGCCAGCAGCCCCGGGACACCCTCTAATGAAAAACTGTTTTTT. Translation gives CASSPGTPSNEKLFF.

The gene calls are TRBV7-6 and TRBJ2-2; D is possibly TRBD2 (5 bases). Germline assignment: CDR1 SGHVS and CDR2 FNYEAQ. CDR3 length equals 15 residues. Trimming pared 3 bases from V and 0 bases from J, leaving 8 bases between. Written as DNA, the CDR3 is TGTGCCAGCAGCTTTTCCGGGACGAACACCGGGGAGCTGTTTTTT. This translates into CASSFSGTNTGELFF.

The V gene is TRBV5-1, the J gene TRBJ2-2; TRBD1 matches at 12 bases. The ends lost 4 bases at V and 4 bases at J; junction bases unmatched: 5. The CDR3 loop spans 16 amino acids. CDR1 is SGHRS and CDR2 is YFSETQ in the germline V gene. The CDR3 region is CASSPGTGGSTGELFF. Written as DNA, the CDR3 is TGCGCCAGCAGCCCAGGGACAGGGGGCAGCACCGGGGAGCTGTTTTTT.

A few counts support this clone. V usage is TRBV2 and J usage is TRBJ2-2; 9 bases map to TRBD2. The CDR3 extends over 16 amino acids. In germline, CDR1 is SNHLY, CDR2 FYNNEI. V gave up 8 bases and J gave up 3 bases; unmatched junction bases: 10. CDR3 sequence: CASRGGGRAYTGELFF. The CDR3 DNA follows: TGTGCCAGCCGGGGGGGCGGGAGGGCCTACACCGGGGAGCTGTTTTTT.

The genes are TRBV19 and TRBJ1-1; no clear D gene. The CDR3 runs 15 residues. CDR1 is LNHDA, CDR2 SQIVND, per germline (reference sequence). Trimming cost V 4 bases and J 5 bases, with 17 bases left between them. The CDR3 DNA sequence: TGTGCCAGTAGTAGAGGAGAGACCATTAGAACTGAAGCTTTCTTT. Translated, it gives CASSRGETIRTEAFF.

In its sample, this clone was seen a few times. The chain employs TRBV5-4 and TRBJ2-3, with 8 bases identical to TRBD2. The length of the CDR3 is 16 residues. With 2 bases clipped from V and 2 bases from J, the junction kept 7 bases outside the gene matches. Germline V gene data show CDR1 as SGHNT and CDR2 as YYREEE (reference sequence). This chain's CDR3 is CASSLRSGTSTDTQYF. The CDR3 DNA reads TGTGCCAGCAGCTTACGTAGCGGGACCTCCACAGATACGCAGTATTTT.

This clone was detected a few times. This chain links TRBV2 with TRBJ2-3; D might be TRBD2 (5 bases). Trimming took off 4 bases at V and 7 bases at J, with 15 bases between the two ends. The CDR3 covers 14 residues. Per the germline V gene, CDR1 is SNHLY and CDR2 is FYNNEI. This CDR3 is CASSVSGWGNTQYF. The CDR3 DNA reads TGTGCCAGCAGTGTCAGCGGCTGGGGAAATACGCAGTATTTT. The full variable domain, in which reference TRBV2 and TRBJ2-3 provide the parts outside the CDR3, is EPEVTQTPSHQVTQMGQEVILRCVPISNHLYFYWYRQILGQKVEFLVSFYNNEISEKSEIFDDQFSVERPDGSNFTLKIRSTKLEDSAMYFCASSVSGWGNTQYFGPGTRLTVL.

CDR3 in DNA: TGTGCCAGCAGCCACGACAGGGACAACACCGGGGAGCTGTTTTTT. It codes for CASSHDRDNTGELFF. The chain carries TRBV5-4 and TRBJ2-2; the match to TRBD1 covers 7 bases. This CDR3 comprises 15 residues. Germline V gene data show CDR1 as SGHNT and CDR2 as YYREEE (reference sequence). Trimming cost V 4 bases and J 2 bases; bases outside gene matches: 5.

V usage is TRBV6-1 and J usage is TRBJ2-3, with TRBD2 matching over 8 bases. CDR3 length: 14 residues. Germline lookup yields CDR1 MNHNS and CDR2 SASEGT. Trimming took 3 bases from V and 1 from J; bases not matched to a gene: 0. The CDR3 DNA reads as TGTGCCAGCAGTGACGGGGGGGGCACAGATACGCAGTATTTT. It yields the protein CASSDGGGTDTQYF.

The V and J genes are TRBV5-4 and TRBJ2-1, with 7 bases matching TRBD2. This CDR3 has 15 residues. J lost 2 bases, V lost 9 bases, and 11 bases had no gene match. Germline V gene lookup returns CDR1 SGHNT and CDR2 YYREEE (reference sequence). CDR3 sequence: CATHLGGSPYNEQFF. For the CDR3, the DNA is TGTGCCACCCACCTGGGCGGGAGTCCCTACAATGAGCAGTTCTTC.

The chain recombines TRBV4-2 with TRBJ2-3; D is possibly TRBD2 (6 bases). The CDR3 has 16 amino acids. Germline V gene data show CDR1 as LGHNA and CDR2 as YNFKEQ. Trimming cost V 0 bases and J 2 bases, with 12 bases left between them. CDR3 coding DNA: TGTGCCAGCAGCCAAGACGCGGGGAGTCTCACAGATACGCAGTATTTT. This translates into CASSQDAGSLTDTQYF.

CDR3 sequence reads: CASSLGGQYTGELFF. The CDR3 DNA reads TGTGCCAGCAGTTTAGGTGGACAGTACACCGGGGAGCTGTTTTTT. The chain carries TRBV28 and TRBJ2-2; possible D gene TRBD1, 6 bases. The CDR3 is 15 amino acids. V lost 2 bases, J lost 3 bases, and 10 bases lay in between. Germline V gene lookup returns CDR1 MDHEN and CDR2 SYDVKM.